This T cell receptor (beta chain) was captured in a study of spatial heterogeneity in lung cancer. Study as a whole: Averaged across combinations, each unique TCR and UMI pairing appeared more than ten times in raw reads, which were uncorrected. Study-wide results and limits: How many expanded intratumoral alpha and beta TCRs were present tracked the tumor mutation count, which was a count of nonsynonymous mutations.

Germline V lookup: CDR1 MNHEY, CDR2 SVGEGT. CDR3 length: 15 amino acids. Trimming shortened V by 4 bases and J by 7 bases, and 19 bases separated the two germline ends. The sample's time point: sample taken at primary tumor resection. Donation came from 70 or so patients with untreated early-stage non-small cell lung cancer. Whole RNA came from tumor, nontumor lung or frozen PBMC and was sequenced without being sorted. This clonotype is categorized as medium-sized (0.01 to 0.1%). Its target is not known. Each molecule of TCR cDNA was tagged with one unique molecular identifier. From the 5' RACE reads, TCRdb called clonotypes with MiXCR, one entry per CDR3 protein. The profile covers some 20,000 distinct CDR3 sequences, with 7% appearing a single time and around 20% taken by the ten largest.

The clonotype was recovered from a female donor with early-stage non-small cell lung cancer. The chain carries TRBV6-2 or TRBV6-3 and TRBJ2-5; D is possibly TRBD2 (5 bases). This sample comprised lung tumor tissue, obtained at surgery. The CDR3 is CASSSRGSSRGTQYF. CDR3 nucleotide sequence: TGTGCCAGCAGTTCCCGAGGGAGTTCCCGAGGGACCCAGTACTTC.